Below, one T cell receptor (beta chain) is given with its context. The antigen remains unidentified. This sample was included in a study of post-analysis software for immune sequencing data. General study results and limits: The normalized Chao1 diversity of multiple sclerosis patients was significantly lower than that of controls. Included in a set of a few TRBV segments more frequent in patients than controls were TRBV5-6, TRBV5-1 and TRBV20-1.

Presence of unique molecular identifiers characterized the TCR beta cDNA libraries. A single record per CDR3 protein comes from TCRdb applying MiXCR to the PCR reads. The sample holds around 700,000 distinct CDR3 sequences, around 64% seen once. In germline, CDR1 is MNHEY, CDR2 SVGAGI. V lost 0 bases, J lost 6 bases, and 5 bases stayed unmatched. This CDR3 comprises 17 residues. Material for sequencing was blood. The TCR comes from a girl between 2 and 10 years old with multiple sclerosis. The chain is built from TRBV6-5 and TRBJ2-1; TRBD2 aligns across 13 bases. This chain's CDR3 is CASSYSPGLAGFNEQFF. The CDR3 nucleotides are TGTGCCAGCAGTTACTCTCCGGGACTAGCGGGATTCAATGAGCAGTTCTTC.